Sequencing of this T cell receptor (beta chain) was carried out in a study of long-term antiretroviral therapy in people with HIV (dated by TCRdb to between 2021 and 2024). The study in broad terms: Collection of the earliest samples took place about a decade ahead of the 2015 WHO recommendation for immediate ART, at a time when ART was typically delayed until CD4 counts fell. Whether ART initiation and durable HIV suppression were associated with changes in peripheral blood TRB repertoire composition and diversity was tested in a retrospective serial study. Test extractions of a monoclonal T-cell line alongside under 35 polyclonal samples showed no cross-contamination during QIAcube processing. From some 30 adults with confirmed HIV infection, the cohort provided some 200 cryopreserved PBMC samples, gathered serially across a mean of around 6 years (range 1-12). Of the roughly 31 participants with HIV, roughly 10 were female.

To be included, a participant needed at least one PBMC sample from before ART initiation plus at least two post-ART samples. Treatment was received in the United States of America by all participants with HIV. Before DNA extraction, cryopreserved samples containing roughly 1-11 million PBMC were thawed and washed. At the time of the earliest PBMC sample, participants with HIV were aged between roughly 20 and 60 years. Each participant contributed PBMC samples from 1-4 timepoints before ART initiation and 2-8 timepoints after ART initiation, with a median of 7 samples. For every participant, serial HIV viral load, CD4+ T-cell count, ART history and demographic data were obtained. Genomic DNA was extracted from unsorted PBMC with a Qiagen kit on a QIAcube, with processing performed in batches of 12 samples. Sequences SGHRS (CDR1) and YFSETQ (CDR2) are obtained from the germline V gene. Counted from cysteine to phenylalanine, this CDR3 has 17 amino acids. The kept DNA is CDR3 alone, 51 bases in frame from the first base. The V and J ends are trimmed by 2 bases and 3 bases, leaving 17 bases between them.

Notes on this clone: Its antigen target is currently unknown. Base qualities were left out, and no much larger clone turns up one base away.

The investigation overall reported the following: The repertoire was dominated across all time points by expanded TRB clones identified before ART initiation, although this dominance was seen to fluctuate and to decrease in many PLHIV after ART. Inferences about post-ART repertoire changes are limited because no data were available on ART adherence, viral resistance or therapy changes. HIV repertoires had narrower CDR3 length ranges than controls, and the network structure suggested an antigen-experienced repertoire that shifted only slightly toward naive after ART. A significant increase in TRB diversity was found to be associated with ART initiation, although TRB diversity was observed to remain significantly below that of transplant donor controls even after long-term ART. Because PBMC availability was limited, only the TCR beta chain was sequenced, with no alpha chain pairing. The samples were dated from the mid-2000s to the late 2010s, and the ART regimens that were used may be less effective than current ART regimens. Unsorted PBMC were profiled instead of sorted CD4+ and CD8+ T cells because pre-ART samples had limited cell numbers.

The immunoSEQ hsTCRB v3.0 assay was used at survey level resolution to sequence the TRB variable region. The targeted TRB sequencing depth was about 40,000-50,000 T-cell genomes per sample. An Illumina MiSeq with a v3 150-cycle kit was used to sequence the pooled TRB libraries. The authors' pipeline ran thus. Repertoire analysis was performed in R inside a reproducible Nextflow workflow that covered QC, data transformation and analysis. LymphoSeq2, an R package for exploring AIRR-Seq data, was used to implement the custom analyses. A few samples yielding fewer than 5000 total TRB sequences were excluded, leaving approximately 190 analyzed HIV repertoires. Of the roughly 190 retained HIV repertoires, some 60 were collected before and about 130 after ART initiation. Repertoires were downsampled to 5000 TRB nucleotide sequences, with summary statistics averaged over 100 downsampling iterations. Only TRB sequences with CDR3 regions of at least seven amino acids were retained for analysis. Diversity was assessed using a clonality score derived from Shannon entropy and using the Gini coefficient. In repertoire networks, the top 5000 CDR3 amino acid sequences were linked whenever an edit distance of one separated two sequences. GLIPH2 predicted antigen specificity groups and MHC restriction for TRB CDR3 amino acid sequences. To flag known CMV, EBV, HIV or tissue antigen associations, CDR3 amino acid sequences were matched against VDJdb and McPAS-TCR. Pre-ART, post-ART and control groups were compared with Wilcoxon signed-rank tests and Holm-Bonferroni correction. TCRdb obtained this table from immuneACCESS and retained in-frame rearrangements with V and J assigned. These tables miss some clones; where compared with another copy, unresolved V genes account for less than half of the shortfall, and the remainder is unexplained. V and J calls and clone size are those listed in that table; D and trimming were worked out from the DNA. For this sample there are 25,000 to 35,000 clones; nearly 95% appear just once. The top ten hold about 9.3% of the sample.

The receptor comes from a middle-aged man with HIV. The receptor chain draws on TRBV5-1 and TRBJ2-2, and possibly TRBD2, on 5 matching bases. The material sequenced was unsorted PBMCs, taken 6.2 years after starting antiretroviral therapy. The sequenced DNA: TGCGCCAGCAGCTTAATGGGGAGCGGTGGCCACACCGGGGAGCTGTTTTTT. This yields the protein CASSLMGSGGHTGELFF.